The table lists the clone carrying this T cell receptor beta chain with a few counts. What it binds is unknown. This sample is drawn from a study of early T cells in non-severe SARS-CoV-2 infection. Overall study context: Alpha and beta chains were unpaired, from unsorted whole-blood bulk RNA.

Study findings and constraints: The VDJdb matching leaned toward anti-spike CD8 responses and overlooked private and CD4 specificities.

V lost 6 bases and J 2 bases, leaving 10 bases between the germline ends. The CDR3 totals 14 residues. Researchers tagged individual cDNA molecules with unique molecular identifiers. TCRdb independently ran MiXCR on the 5' RACE reads; one entry per CDR3 protein. Of 35,000 to 45,000 distinct CDR3 sequences detected, 6% to 7.5% appear once; the ten largest clones hold under 30%. The material sequenced was whole blood, taken at baseline. V is TRBV12-3 or TRBV12-4 and J is TRBJ2-2; D is perhaps TRBD1 (5 bases). This clonotype was obtained from an adult who was a healthcare worker with PCR-confirmed SARS-CoV-2 infection or an uninfected control (not recorded which). Here the CDR3 DNA reads TGTGCCAGCAGACCAGGGTCCAACACCGGGGAGCTGTTTTTT. This codes for CASRPGSNTGELFF.